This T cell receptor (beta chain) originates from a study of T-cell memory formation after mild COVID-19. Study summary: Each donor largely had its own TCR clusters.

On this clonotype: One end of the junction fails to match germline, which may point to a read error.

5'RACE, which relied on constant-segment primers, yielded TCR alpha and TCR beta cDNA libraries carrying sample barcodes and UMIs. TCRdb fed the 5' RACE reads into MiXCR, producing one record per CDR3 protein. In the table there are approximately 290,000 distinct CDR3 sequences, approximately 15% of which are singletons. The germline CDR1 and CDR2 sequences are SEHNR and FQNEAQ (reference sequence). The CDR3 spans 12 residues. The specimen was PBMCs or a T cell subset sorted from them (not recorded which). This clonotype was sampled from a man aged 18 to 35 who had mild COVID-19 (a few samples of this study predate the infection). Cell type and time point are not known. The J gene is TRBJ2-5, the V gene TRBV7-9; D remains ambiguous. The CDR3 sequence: CASTLAGETQYF. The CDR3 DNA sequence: TGTGCCAGCACCTTAGCTGGAGAGACCCAGTACTTC.